This TCR beta chain originates from a study of T-cell reconstitution after alpha-beta-depleted transplantation in children. Study results and caveats: In patients about two months after transplant, alpha-beta T cells reportedly arose from several hundred expanded graft clones. Newly made T cells mostly supplied T-cell counts and diversity one year after transplant. Surviving recipient T cells and intrathymic progenitors accounted for some patients' high TCRbeta diversity at day 60.

The CDR3 is 17 residues long. Germline CDR1 LGHDT, CDR2 YNNKEL (reference sequence). The V end was cut by 0 bases, the J end by 1 base, with 14 bases between. Preparation of the TCRbeta library involved a method that used unique molecular identifiers. TCRdb fed the PCR reads into MiXCR, producing one record per CDR3 protein. The sample includes about 830,000 distinct CDR3 sequences, 15% to 20% of them seen just once. Worth noting for this clonotype: The antigen is unknown.

V is TRBV3-1 and J is TRBJ2-3, with a possible D match to TRBD1 (5 bases). The sample here was PBMCs, mostly from graft donor cells, taken 360 days after TCRalphabeta/CD19-depleted stem cell transplant. This TCR derives from a male patient aged 10-17 years who had a stem cell transplant for acute lymphoblastic leukemia, so the T cells may come from the graft donor. CDR3 residues: CASSQEGPRARTDTQYF. The CDR3 DNA is TGTGCCAGCAGCCAAGAGGGCCCCAGGGCTCGCACAGATACGCAGTATTTT.